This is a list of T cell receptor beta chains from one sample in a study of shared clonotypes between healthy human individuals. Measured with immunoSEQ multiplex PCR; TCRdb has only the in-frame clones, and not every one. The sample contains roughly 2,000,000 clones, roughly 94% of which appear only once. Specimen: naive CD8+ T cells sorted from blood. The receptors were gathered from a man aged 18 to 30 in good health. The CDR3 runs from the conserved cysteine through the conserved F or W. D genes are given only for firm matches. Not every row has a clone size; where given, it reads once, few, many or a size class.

cdr3_nt: TGTGCCAGCAGCTTAATAGGGGGAAATGAGCAGTTCTTC
cdr3_aa: CASSLIGGNEQFF
d_call: NA
clone_size: NA
v_call: TRBV7-2
j_call: TRBJ2-1

cdr3_nt: TGTGCCAGCAGCGGTCTGACAGGTGAAATCTATGGCTACACCTTC
cdr3_aa: CASSGLTGEIYGYTF
d_call: NA
clone_size: few
v_call: TRBV27
j_call: TRBJ1-2

cdr3_nt: TGTGCCAGCAGCTTGGTCGGCTCCTACGAGCAGTACTTC
cdr3_aa: CASSLVGSYEQYF
d_call: NA
clone_size: NA
v_call: TRBV5-6
j_call: TRBJ2-7

cdr3_nt: TGTGCCAGCAGCTTTAAACAGGGTAACACCGGGGAGCTGTTTTTT
cdr3_aa: CASSFKQGNTGELFF
d_call: NA
clone_size: once
v_call: TRBV7-2
j_call: TRBJ2-2

cdr3_nt: TGTGCCAGCAGCGTCGAACAGGGGCCCGGAAACACCATATATTTT
cdr3_aa: CASSVEQGPGNTIYF
d_call: TRBD1
clone_size: NA
v_call: TRBV9
j_call: TRBJ1-3

cdr3_nt: TGTGCCAGCAGCTTACCTCTTGGGGGGGCATTAGATACGCAGTATTTT
cdr3_aa: CASSLPLGGALDTQYF
d_call: NA
clone_size: NA
v_call: TRBV7-9
j_call: TRBJ2-3

cdr3_nt: TGTGCCATCAGTGAGTCGCAGGGACAGAACACTGAAGCTTTCTTT
cdr3_aa: CAISESQGQNTEAFF
d_call: NA
clone_size: NA
v_call: TRBV10-3
j_call: TRBJ1-1

cdr3_nt: TGCGCCAGCAGCTTGAACGGGGATGAAAAACTGTTTTTT
cdr3_aa: CASSLNGDEKLFF
d_call: NA
clone_size: NA
v_call: TRBV5-1
j_call: TRBJ1-4

cdr3_nt: TGTGCCAGCAGTGAACTTTGGTTAGCCAAAAACATTCAGTACTTC
cdr3_aa: CASSELWLAKNIQYF
d_call: NA
clone_size: once
v_call: TRBV6-1
j_call: TRBJ2-4

cdr3_nt: TGTGCCTGCGGGACAGGGGCCGCTGAAGCTTTCTTT
cdr3_aa: CACGTGAAEAFF
d_call: TRBD1
clone_size: NA
v_call: TRBV30
j_call: TRBJ1-1

cdr3_nt: TGTGCCAGCAGCTTCGCACAGGGGCAGAACAATGAGCAGTTCTTC
cdr3_aa: CASSFAQGQNNEQFF
d_call: TRBD1
clone_size: NA
v_call: TRBV7-6
j_call: TRBJ2-1

cdr3_nt: TGTGCCAGCAGTTCCGCGAGTTCGGGGGGCGATGGCTACACCTTC
cdr3_aa: CASSSASSGGDGYTF
d_call: NA
clone_size: once
v_call: TRBV6-6
j_call: TRBJ1-2

cdr3_nt: TGTGCCAGCAGCCCAGGGACAGGGGTTCAGGAGACCCAGTACTTC
cdr3_aa: CASSPGTGVQETQYF
d_call: TRBD1
clone_size: NA
v_call: TRBV7-9
j_call: TRBJ2-5

cdr3_nt: TGTGCCAGCAGTACACAGGGAAGCAATCAGCCCCAGCATTTT
cdr3_aa: CASSTQGSNQPQHF
d_call: NA
clone_size: NA
v_call: TRBV6-5
j_call: TRBJ1-5